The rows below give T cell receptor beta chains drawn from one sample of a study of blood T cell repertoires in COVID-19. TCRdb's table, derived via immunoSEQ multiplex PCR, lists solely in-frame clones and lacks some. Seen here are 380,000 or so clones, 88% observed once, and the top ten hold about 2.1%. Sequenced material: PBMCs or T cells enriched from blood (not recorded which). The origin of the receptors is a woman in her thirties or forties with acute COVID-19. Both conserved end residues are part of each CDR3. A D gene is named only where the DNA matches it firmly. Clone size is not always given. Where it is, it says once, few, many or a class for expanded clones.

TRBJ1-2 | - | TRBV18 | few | TGTGCCAGCTCACAAAACTTACAGGGCCCTACTGGCTACACCTTC | CASSQNLQGPTGYTF
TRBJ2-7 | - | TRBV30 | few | TGTGCCTGGAGTGTAGGATTCGACAGCTCCTACGAGCAGTACTTC | CAWSVGFDSSYEQYF
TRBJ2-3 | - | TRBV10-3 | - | TGTGCCATCAGTGACCCAGAGACTAGCACAGATACGCAGTATTTT | CAISDPETSTDTQYF
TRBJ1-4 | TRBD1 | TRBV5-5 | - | TGTGCCAGCAGCTTTTCCCCCGGGACAGCGAATGAAAAACTGTTTTTT | CASSFSPGTANEKLFF
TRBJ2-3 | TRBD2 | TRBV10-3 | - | TGTGCCCTCTCATATAGCGGGGGGGCGGGAGATACGCAGTATTTT | CALSYSGGAGDTQYF
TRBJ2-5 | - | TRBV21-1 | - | TGTGCCAGCAGCAAATGCAGGGATCTCGGTGTGGCAGAGACCCAGTACTTC | CASSKCRDLGVAETQYF
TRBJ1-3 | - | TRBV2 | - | TGTGCCAGCAGTCTAGTTTTGACTGGAAACACCATATATTTT | CASSLVLTGNTIYF
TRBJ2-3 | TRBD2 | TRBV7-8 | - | TGTGCCAGCAGCTTAGCGAGCGGGGGTTATAGCACAGATACGCAGTATTTT | CASSLASGGYSTDTQYF
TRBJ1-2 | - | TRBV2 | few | TGTGCCAGCATCCTAAGGGAAGGGAGTGGCTACACCTTC | CASILREGSGYTF
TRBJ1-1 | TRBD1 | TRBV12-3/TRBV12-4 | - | TGTGCCAGCAGTTCGGACAGGACTGAAGCTTTCTTT | CASSSDRTEAFF
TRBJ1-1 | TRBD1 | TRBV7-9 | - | TGTGCCAGCAGCTTAGTGGGACAGGGGGCAGCTTTCTTT | CASSLVGQGAAFF
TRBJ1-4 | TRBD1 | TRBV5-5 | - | TGTGCCAGCAGCTTGGGGGACAGGGGGCCTCGGGGAACTAATGAAAAACTGTTTTTT | CASSLGDRGPRGTNEKLFF
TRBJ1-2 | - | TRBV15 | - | TGTGCCACCAGCAGAGATGTGAGGTCCACCCCCCATGGCTACACCTTC | CATSRDVRSTPHGYTF
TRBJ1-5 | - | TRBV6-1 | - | TGTGCCAGCAGTGAGGCAGGGGCTGGGCAGCCCCAGCATTTT | CASSEAGAGQPQHF
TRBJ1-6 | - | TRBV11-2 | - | TGTGCCAGCAGCCCCTTTCCGGCGGGGGGTTCTAATTCACCCCTCCACTTT | CASSPFPAGGSNSPLHF
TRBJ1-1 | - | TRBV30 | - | TGTGCCTGGAGTGCCAGATCGGGGGGACTAGCTTTCTTT | CAWSARSGGLAFF
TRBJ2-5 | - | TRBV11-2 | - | TGTGCCAGCAGCAACGCCGTCCGTTCGAGGAAATTCCAAGAGACCCAGTACTTC | CASSNAVRSRKFQETQYF
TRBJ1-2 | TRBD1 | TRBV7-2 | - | TGTGCCAGCAGCCGAGACAGGGACGAGAGCTACACCTTC | CASSRDRDESYTF
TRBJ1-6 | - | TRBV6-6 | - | TGTGCCAGCAGTTACGAAGGAGGGGCCCTCCACTTT | CASSYEGGALHF
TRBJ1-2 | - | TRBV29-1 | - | TGCAGCGTTGAAGCAGGCTCGGATGGCTACACCTTC | CSVEAGSDGYTF
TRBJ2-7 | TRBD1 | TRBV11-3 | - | TGTGCCAGCAGTCCCGGGACAGGGAGCTCCTACGAGCAGTACTTC | CASSPGTGSSYEQYF
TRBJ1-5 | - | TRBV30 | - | TGTGCCTGGGCGACAGGAGGCAATCAGCCCCAGCATTTT | CAWATGGNQPQHF
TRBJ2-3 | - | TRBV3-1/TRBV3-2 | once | TGTGCCAGCAGCCAAGTAAGGATGGGCGGGCCTGCCACAGATACGCAGTATTTT | CASSQVRMGGPATDTQYF
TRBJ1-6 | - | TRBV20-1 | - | TGCAGTGCTAGTTCTACCCTGGACCCAGGGAATAATTCACCCCTCCACTTT | CSASSTLDPGNNSPLHF